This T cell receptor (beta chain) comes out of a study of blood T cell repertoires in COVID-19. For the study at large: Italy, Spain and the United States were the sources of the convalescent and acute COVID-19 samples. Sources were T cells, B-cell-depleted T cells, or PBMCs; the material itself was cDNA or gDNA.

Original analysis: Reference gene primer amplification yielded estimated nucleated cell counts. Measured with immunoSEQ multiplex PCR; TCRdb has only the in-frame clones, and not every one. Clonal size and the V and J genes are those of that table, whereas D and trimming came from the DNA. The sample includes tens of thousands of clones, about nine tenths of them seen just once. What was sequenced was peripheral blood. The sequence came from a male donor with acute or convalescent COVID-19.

The CDR3 region is CASTTRGVGTEAFF. The CDR3 DNA is TGTGCCAGCACTACCCGGGGGGTTGGGACTGAAGCTTTCTTT. V gene TRBV2 combines with J gene TRBJ1-1; D might be TRBD1 (5 bases). Germline values: CDR1 SNHLY, CDR2 FYNNEI. With 7 bases removed from V and 5 bases from J, the gap between germline ends came to 17 bases. CDR3 size: 14 residues.